One T cell receptor (beta chain) is described in this entry. The antigen is undetermined. This specimen comes from a study of Ad26.COV2.S vaccination and SARS-CoV-2 variants. About the study: By the intramuscular route, Ad26.COV2.S was given once, or twice 56 days apart. Overall study results and limits: Responses of spike-specific T cells (both CD8+ and CD4+) reportedly showed substantial breadth after vaccination.

Here immunoSEQ multiplex PCR was the method, and the copy in TCRdb shows in-frame clones only, minus some. This table has about 240,000 clones, over 75% appearing once. The CDR3 extends over 13 amino acids. The germline V gene has CDR1 GTSNPN and CDR2 SVGIG (reference sequence). Trimming removed 4 bases from V and 6 bases from J, with 15 bases in between. Treatment given: some 19 received Ad26.COV2.S at low or high dose, single or two shots; roughly five received placebo; per-sample allocation not given. On day 63 after the first injection, vaccine and placebo recipients gave samples. In Boston, an adult donor aged 18-55 years took part.

The sequences come from peripheral blood, collected in a trial of Ad26.COV2.S vaccine versus placebo. The chain employs TRBV30 and TRBJ1-1, with D hard to call. This sequence originates from a person aged 18 to 65 who received the Ad26.COV2.S COVID-19 vaccine or a placebo. CDR3 DNA sequence: TGTGCCTGGACCCCTACGGTTGAGTCTGAAGCTTTCTTT. Amino acids: CAWTPTVESEAFF.